This record looks at one T cell receptor (beta chain) sequence and its context. The data were obtained in a study of cytomegalovirus exposure and HLA in healthy donors. Vbeta (60) and Jbeta (13) primers were used in the PCR. Sequenced by immunoSEQ multiplex PCR; TCRdb stores in-frame clones only, minus some. The data hold roughly 62,000 clones, with around 77% observed a single time. The CDR3 sequence is 15 residues long. V was cut by 5 bases and J by 4 bases, with 17 bases left in between. Germline V lookup: CDR1 SGHAT, CDR2 FQNNGV. The source of this sequence is a woman aged 40 to 50 in good health and CMV-seropositive. Sequencing input: PBMCs. The V call is TRBV11-2, the J call TRBJ2-5, with D tentatively TRBD2 (5 bases). CDR3 in amino acids: CASSPLLVGRETQYF. The CDR3 coding sequence is TGTGCCAGCAGCCCCCTTTTAGTGGGGAGAGAGACCCAGTACTTC.